These T cell receptor beta chains were read from a single sample in a study of blood T cell repertoires in COVID-19. Data came from immunoSEQ multiplex PCR; TCRdb stores just in-frame clones and leaves some out. This table has roughly 240,000 clones, approximately 85% appearing once. Sequencing was done on a sample of PBMCs or T cells enriched from blood (not recorded which). The receptors derive from a woman aged 45 to 65 with acute COVID-19. Each CDR3 is given without its conserved first and last residue. Clone size is given for some rows only: seen once, a few or many times, or a class if the clone is expanded.

v_call: TRBV6-5
clone_size: .
j_call: TRBJ1-1
cdr3_aa: ASRFQGGGTEAF

v_call: TRBV7-6
clone_size: once
j_call: TRBJ2-7
cdr3_aa: ASSLPGAYEQY

v_call: TRBV7-2
clone_size: .
j_call: TRBJ2-7
cdr3_aa: ASSLEGKRGTEQY

v_call: TRBV7-7
clone_size: few
j_call: TRBJ2-2
cdr3_aa: ASSSTGAGELF

v_call: TRBV24-1
clone_size: .
j_call: TRBJ2-2
cdr3_aa: ATSGGQGLNTGELF

v_call: TRBV5-1
clone_size: .
j_call: TRBJ2-2
cdr3_aa: ASSSLRTGEAGELF

v_call: TRBV4-3
clone_size: .
j_call: TRBJ1-2
cdr3_aa: ASSQSRGLSGYT

v_call: TRBV9
clone_size: .
j_call: TRBJ1-2
cdr3_aa: ASSVQELGGYT

v_call: TRBV10-3
clone_size: .
j_call: TRBJ1-1
cdr3_aa: AISETTEDTEAF

v_call: TRBV14
clone_size: .
j_call: TRBJ1-1
cdr3_aa: ASSRTLYTEAF

v_call: TRBV29-1
clone_size: .
j_call: TRBJ1-2
cdr3_aa: SVAGRSYGYT

v_call: TRBV10-3
clone_size: .
j_call: TRBJ2-7
cdr3_aa: AIRPGQPFGEQY

v_call: TRBV29-1
clone_size: .
j_call: TRBJ2-3
cdr3_aa: SVAEGLSTDTQY

v_call: TRBV4-3
clone_size: .
j_call: TRBJ1-1
cdr3_aa: ASSRQGATEAF

v_call: TRBV29-1
clone_size: .
j_call: TRBJ1-2
cdr3_aa: SVPRQDNYGYT

v_call: TRBV6-1
clone_size: .
j_call: TRBJ2-7
cdr3_aa: ASSEGDFSAYEQY

v_call: TRBV4-2
clone_size: .
j_call: TRBJ1-3
cdr3_aa: ASSPDLRGTGNTIY

v_call: TRBV9
clone_size: .
j_call: TRBJ1-5
cdr3_aa: ASSEGGGGNQPQH

v_call: TRBV12-2
clone_size: few
j_call: TRBJ1-2
cdr3_aa: ASRPPPGHHNYGYT

v_call: TRBV18
clone_size: .
j_call: TRBJ1-4
cdr3_aa: ASSVQGEEKLF